The 23 T cell receptor beta chains listed next were all sequenced from one sample in a study of T cells after yellow fever vaccination. TCRdb itself ran the 5' RACE reads through MiXCR, one entry per CDR3 protein. The sample holds fewer than 650,000 distinct CDR3 sequences, roughly a fifth seen once. Material: PBMCs, obtained about 20 days after the first yellow fever vaccination. The receptors here all came from a man in his late teens or twenties who received the YFV17D yellow fever vaccine.

This clonotype has just a few counts. The chain couples TRBV10-1 to TRBJ2-5, with D perhaps matching TRBD1 or TRBD2 (5 bases each). The CDR3 contains 15 residues. Trimming pared 0 bases from V and 4 bases from J, leaving 12 bases between. CDR1 is WNHNN and CDR2 is SYGVQD in the germline V gene (reference sequence). CDR3 sequence reads: CASSESMGPLETQYF. The CDR3 DNA reads TGCGCCAGCAGTGAGTCAATGGGACCCTTAGAGACCCAGTACTTC.

This clonotype was counted only a few times. The chain is built from TRBV5-1 and TRBJ2-1, with TRBD2 identical over 8 bases. This CDR3 is 13 amino acids long. Germline V gene sequence: CDR1 SGHRS, CDR2 YFSETQ. With V trimmed by 9 bases and J by 10 bases, 12 bases remained unmatched. The CDR3 DNA reads as TGCGCCACCTGCCCCAATAGCGGGACCGAGCAGTTCTTC. Amino acid sequence: CATCPNSGTEQFF. Using reference TRBV5-1 and TRBJ2-1 for the parts outside the CDR3, the full variable domain is KAGVTQTPRYLIKTRGQQVTLSCSPISGHRSVSWYQQTPGQGLQFLFEYFSETQRNKGNFPGRFSGRQFSNSRSEMNVSTLELGDSALYLCATCPNSGTEQFFGPGTRLTVL.

The chain uses TRBV12-3 or TRBV12-4 and TRBJ1-2; 9 bases are a match to TRBD1. The CDR3 covers 15 residues. V shed 6 bases, J shed 4 bases, and the junction held 9 bases outside the gene matches. The CDR3 nucleotides are TGTGCCAGCAGGTCCGGGACAGGGATTTCCTATGGCTACACCTTC. Protein product: CASRSGTGISYGYTF.

The chain is built from TRBV6-1 and TRBJ2-3; no reliable D call. With 6 bases removed from V and 3 bases from J, the gap between germline ends came to 10 bases. The CDR3 has 13 residues. The germline V gene encodes CDR1 MNHNS and CDR2 SASEGT. In nucleotides, the CDR3 is TGTGCCAGCAGAAAGGGAAGGACAGATACGCAGTATTTT. This translates into CASRKGRTDTQYF.

The J gene is TRBJ2-5, the V gene TRBV7-8; D assignment may be TRBD1 or TRBD2 (5 bases each). The germline CDR1 and CDR2 sequences are SGHVS and FQNEAQ. This CDR3 spans 13 amino acids. V lost 8 bases, J lost 4 bases, and 14 bases lay in between. CDR3 residues: CASGRTRGETQYF. The CDR3 coding sequence is TGTGCCAGCGGACGGACGAGGGGAGAGACCCAGTACTTC.

This rearrangement joins TRBV7-8 to TRBJ1-6, with D possibly matching TRBD1 (5 bases). Germline V gene lookup returns CDR1 SGHVS and CDR2 FQNEAQ. This CDR3 is built from 15 residues. The ends were cut back, 2 bases at V and 7 bases at J, with 12 bases in the middle. The CDR3 region is CASSLPGKPNSPLHF. CDR3 DNA: TGTGCCAGCAGCTTACCAGGGAAGCCCAATTCACCCCTCCACTTT.

Only a few counts were recorded for this clonotype. V usage is TRBV6-1 and J usage is TRBJ2-7; 7 nucleotides align to TRBD1. CDR1 and CDR2 (germline): MNHNS, SASEGT. The CDR3 consists of 14 residues. V shed 6 bases and J 6 bases; nucleotides not matched to a gene: 11. CDR3 DNA: TGTGCCAGCAGCCCGTACAGGGGTCCCGTCGAGCAGTACGTC. It is translated as CASSPYRGPVEQYV.

The chain couples TRBV7-2 to TRBJ1-6; TRBD1 aligns across 9 bases. The ends lost 4 bases at V and 10 bases at J; junction bases unmatched: 8. The CDR3 is made up of 15 amino acids. CDR1 and CDR2 from the germline V gene are SGHTA and FQGNSA. Written as DNA, the CDR3 is TGTGCCAGCAGCTCAGGGACAGGGCAGGGCTCACCCCTCCACTTT. Translation gives CASSSGTGQGSPLHF.

There are a few counts of this clonotype. The chain couples TRBV19 to TRBJ1-6; 7 bases line up with TRBD1. The CDR3 sequence is 14 residues long. The germline V gene has CDR1 LNHDA and CDR2 SQIVND (reference sequence). V dropped 3 bases and J dropped 8; count of bases not matched to a gene: 4. CDR3 loop: CASSIGQVDSPLHF. The CDR3 region has the DNA TGTGCCAGTAGTATTGGACAGGTGGATTCACCCCTCCACTTT.

This clonotype turned up a few times. The chain joins TRBV4-2 to TRBJ2-2, with TRBD1 as a possible D gene (6 bases). The CDR3 totals 16 residues. The V gene lost 0 bases and the J gene lost 4 bases, with 12 bases spanning the gap. Germline loops: CDR1 LGHNA, CDR2 YNFKEQ. The CDR3 spells CASSQDSPRGTGELFF. The DNA for the CDR3 is TGTGCCAGCAGCCAAGATTCCCCCAGGGGCACCGGGGAGCTGTTTTTT.

This clonotype was recorded many times. The V call is TRBV4-3, the J call TRBJ2-5, with D tentatively TRBD2 (5 bases). Germline V gives CDR1 LGHNA, CDR2 YSLEER. This CDR3 has 14 residues. The V and J ends lost 1 base and 5 bases respectively, with 11 bases between them. This chain's CDR3 is CASSQGGWEETQYF. The CDR3 region has the DNA TGCGCCAGCAGCCAAGGCGGTTGGGAGGAGACCCAGTACTTC.

In this sample, this clonotype turned up many times. This sequence joins TRBV29-1 and TRBJ1-5; D uncertain. Trimming shortened V by 4 bases and J by 3 bases, and 7 bases separated the two germline ends. CDR3 length equals 12 residues. Looked up from germline, CDR1 is SQVTM and CDR2 is ANQGSEA. CDR3: CSVAGNNQPQHF. As DNA, the CDR3 is TGCAGCGTTGCTGGGAACAATCAGCCCCAGCATTTT.

The J gene is TRBJ2-2, the V gene TRBV28; D is undetermined. CDR1 MDHEN and CDR2 SYDVKM come from the germline V gene. The CDR3 runs to 11 residues. Trimming left V 2 bases short and J 9 bases short, with 4 bases between. CDR3: CASSLRWELFF. The CDR3 DNA is TGTGCCAGCAGTTTACGCTGGGAGCTGTTTTTT.

The rearrangement uses TRBV6-5 and TRBJ1-1; D may be TRBD1 (6 bases). The V end lost 0 bases, the J end lost 2 bases, and 13 bases lay between the germline ends. Germline V gene data show CDR1 as MNHEY and CDR2 as SVGAGI. The CDR3 is made up of 16 amino acids. The CDR3 sequence: CASSYSNLQGNTEAFF. CDR3 DNA: TGTGCCAGCAGTTACTCGAATTTACAGGGAAACACTGAAGCTTTCTTT.

This clonotype was picked up one time. The chain uses TRBV5-1 and TRBJ1-1, with D unresolved. V lost 0 bases to trimming and J lost 1 base, with 10 bases between them. The germline gives CDR1 SGHRS, CDR2 YFSETQ. CDR3 length: 15 amino acids. CDR3 amino acids: CASSLEGPANTEAFF. In DNA form, the CDR3 reads TGCGCCAGCAGCTTGGAAGGCCCTGCGAACACTGAAGCTTTCTTT.

The chain employs TRBV19 and TRBJ2-2; D might be TRBD2 (5 bases). V lost 3 bases and J lost 3, with 11 bases in between. This CDR3 contains 15 residues. Per the germline V gene, CDR1 is LNHDA and CDR2 is SQIVND (reference sequence). The DNA for the CDR3 is TGTGCCAGTAGTATTCTCGGACTTTACACCGGGGAGCTGTTTTTT. Amino acids: CASSILGLYTGELFF.

This clonotype was found a few times. The gene calls are TRBV12-3 or TRBV12-4 and TRBJ1-6; D call uncertain. The CDR3 extends over 11 amino acids. Trimming shortened V by 4 bases and J by 8 bases, and 3 bases separated the two germline ends. CDR3 residues: CASSSDSPLHF. DNA for the CDR3: TGTGCCAGCAGTTCTGATTCACCCCTCCACTTT.

This clonotype was counted only a few times. The chain is built from TRBV12-3 or TRBV12-4 and TRBJ1-1; D ambiguous. V lost 1 base and J lost 4, with 7 bases in between. This CDR3 spans 13 amino acids. CDR3 amino acids: CASSLVGSTEAFF. The CDR3 DNA sequence: TGTGCCAGCAGTTTAGTGGGGAGCACTGAAGCTTTCTTT.

The V and J genes are TRBV29-1 and TRBJ1-2; 9 bases fit TRBD1. The CDR3 extends over 14 amino acids. The germline CDR1 and CDR2 sequences are SQVTM and ANQGSEA. V shed 0 bases and J 8 bases; nucleotides not matched to a gene: 7. CDR3 DNA: TGCAGCGTTGAAGATTACAGGGGGCTCCGGGGCTACACCTTC. Translated: CSVEDYRGLRGYTF.

The V gene is TRBV20-1, the J gene TRBJ1-2; D is unresolved. Germline V gene data show CDR1 as DFQATT and CDR2 as SNEGSKA (reference sequence). V was trimmed by 3 bases and J by 5 bases, leaving 7 bases between them. The CDR3 sequence is 11 residues long. This CDR3 is CSASSEYGYTF. The CDR3 DNA is TGCAGTGCTAGCTCGGAATATGGCTACACCTTC.

The sample holds many counts of this clonotype. The gene calls are TRBV3-1 and TRBJ1-5, with D uncertain. Per the germline V gene, CDR1 is LGHDT and CDR2 is YNNKEL (reference sequence). The CDR3 extends over 14 amino acids. V was pared by 4 bases and J by 3 bases, with 10 bases between. The CDR3 region has the DNA TGTGCCAGCAGCCTAGGATGGTCCAATCAGCCCCAGCATTTT. Its protein product is CASSLGWSNQPQHF. Full variable domain (missing parts from reference TRBV3-1 and TRBJ1-5): DTAVSQTPKYLVTQMGNDKSIKCEQNLGHDTMYWYKQDSKKFLKIMFSYNNKELIINETVPNRFSPKSPDKAHLNLHINSLELGDSAVYFCASSLGWSNQPQHFGDGTRLSIL.

This rearrangement joins TRBV27 to TRBJ1-2; 7 nucleotides line up with TRBD1. Germline V gene data show CDR1 as MNHEY and CDR2 as SMNVEV (reference sequence). V lost 6 bases, J lost 2 bases, and 9 bases stayed unmatched. CDR3 length equals 15 residues. Here the CDR3 reads CASRPFGTENYGYTF. The DNA for the CDR3 is TGTGCCAGCAGACCCTTCGGGACAGAGAACTATGGCTACACCTTC.

This clonotype was seen a handful of times. The chain joins TRBV19 to TRBJ2-3; D remains unclear. Germline V CDR1 and CDR2: LNHDA, SQIVND (reference sequence). CDR3 length: 16 residues. V lost 3 bases to trimming and J lost 0 bases, with 13 bases between them. CDR3: CASSIFGRSSTDTQYF. The DNA for the CDR3 is TGTGCCAGTAGTATCTTTGGCAGGTCTAGCACAGATACGCAGTATTTT.